Sequencing of this T cell receptor (beta chain) was carried out in a study of cytomegalovirus exposure and HLA in healthy donors. General study results and limits: The study put some 160 TCR beta chains on its list as cytomegalovirus-associated. With high specificity and sensitivity, the classifier reportedly diagnosed cytomegalovirus status. The study had only CMV serostatus as immune exposure information. In all likelihood, a cluster of highly shared sequence variants was a sequencing artifact.

Regarding this clone: As yet, its antigen is unknown.

Researchers ran the PCR with 60 Vbeta and 13 Jbeta primers. The assay was immunoSEQ multiplex PCR, and TCRdb's table has in-frame clones only and misses some. The table shows tens of thousands of clones, with around four fifths occurring only once. The CDR3 consists of 12 residues. The germline V and J ends were trimmed by 9 bases and 8 bases, with 13 bases remaining between them. Per germline, CDR1 KGHSH and CDR2 LQKENI. The chain uses TRBV18 and TRBJ1-4, with D possibly TRBD1 on 5 matching bases. The sequenced material came from PBMCs. This sequence was found in a man aged 25-45 years in good health and CMV-seropositive. CDR3 protein: CASRPGGEKLFF. CDR3 in DNA: TGTGCCAGTCGTCCCGGGGGGGAAAAACTGTTTTTT. The entire variable domain, with the rest obtained from reference TRBV18 and TRBJ1-4, is as follows: NAGVMQNPRHLVRRRGQEARLRCSPMKGHSHVYWYRQLPEEGLKFMVYLQKENIIDESGMPKERFSAEFPKEGPSILRIQQVVRGDSAAYFCASRPGGEKLFFGSGTQLSVL.